This entry lists 5 T cell receptor beta chains sequenced from one sample in a study of T-cell memory formation after mild COVID-19. TCRdb ran MiXCR on the 5' RACE reads and lists one entry per CDR3 protein. The table shows a few hundred thousand distinct CDR3 sequences, with around a fifth occurring only once. The sample comprised PBMCs or a T cell subset sorted from them (not recorded which). The receptor source for this set is an adult woman who had mild COVID-19 (a few samples of this study predate the infection). Cell type and time point are not known.

This rearrangement joins TRBV9 to TRBJ1-1; no reliable D call. The CDR3 loop spans 14 amino acids. CDR1 is SGDLS, CDR2 YYNGEE, per germline. V was pared by 3 bases and J by 1 base, with 10 bases between. In DNA form, the CDR3 reads TGTGCCAGCAGCGCACAACCCAGGAACACTGAAGCTTTCTTT. Translation gives CASSAQPRNTEAFF.

This clonotype has just a few counts. J is TRBJ1-5 and V is TRBV7-8; 11 nucleotides agree with TRBD1. Germline V CDR1 and CDR2: SGHVS, FQNEAQ. This CDR3 has 15 residues. V gave up 5 bases and J gave up 4 bases; unmatched junction bases: 4. CDR3 protein: CASSLDRGQNQPQHF. The DNA for the CDR3 is TGTGCCAGCAGCCTGGACAGGGGGCAAAATCAGCCCCAGCATTTT.

The chain joins TRBV5-1 to TRBJ2-2; D unresolved. V was shortened by 1 base and J by 3 bases, with 10 bases between the two germline ends. This CDR3 contains 15 residues. Germline assignment: CDR1 SGHRS and CDR2 YFSETQ. The CDR3 nucleotides read TGCGCCAGCAGCTTGTTATTGGACGACACCGGGGAGCTGTTTTTT. It encodes CASSLLLDDTGELFF.

The V call is TRBV10-3, the J call TRBJ1-1; D uncertain. This CDR3 is 13 amino acids long. Trimming pared 8 bases from V and 1 base from J, leaving 11 bases between. Germline CDR1 ENHRY, CDR2 SYGVKD. CDR3 DNA sequence: TGTGCCATCGGGGAGCCGGCGAACACTGAAGCTTTCTTT. Translation gives CAIGEPANTEAFF.

The chain couples TRBV7-9 to TRBJ1-1, with D unclear. Germline values: CDR1 SEHNR, CDR2 FQNEAQ (reference sequence). V was shortened by 5 bases and J by 3 bases, with 10 bases between the two germline ends. The CDR3 totals 13 residues. The CDR3 DNA sequence: TGTGCCAGCAGCCGTCGCGGGGACACTGAAGCTTTCTTT. It specifies CASSRRGDTEAFF.